A selection of T cell receptor beta chains follows, all from one sample in a study of beta chain features in type 1 diabetes. Sequencing was performed with immunoSEQ multiplex PCR; in TCRdb, only in-frame clones are kept and a portion is missing. The profile shows under 400,000 clones, over 10% of them singletons. Input material: naive CD4+ T cells from blood. These receptors were taken from a woman younger than 30 with type 1 diabetes. The CDR3 runs from the conserved cysteine through the conserved F or W. Fields, in order: J gene, V gene, D gene, CDR3 length, clone size, CDR3 protein, CDR3 DNA. D genes are given only for firm matches. The size field is filled for only some rows; it gives once, few, many or a size class.

J: TRBJ2-7
V: TRBV7-9
D: TRBD1
length: 15
size: .
CDR3: CASSPPGQGRHEQYF
DNA: TGTGCCAGCAGTCCACCGGGACAGGGTCGACACGAGCAGTACTTC

J: TRBJ2-1
V: TRBV2
D: .
length: 15
size: few
CDR3: CASSGGTPMYNEQFF
DNA: TGTGCCAGCAGTGGTGGTACACCCATGTACAATGAGCAGTTCTTC

J: TRBJ2-3
V: TRBV15
D: TRBD2
length: 18
size: few
CDR3: CATSRSFLGLAPGDTQYF
DNA: TGTGCCACCAGCAGATCTTTTTTGGGACTAGCGCCGGGGGATACGCAGTATTTT

J: TRBJ2-7
V: TRBV14
D: .
length: 11
size: few
CDR3: CASSHTSSKYF
DNA: TGTGCCAGCAGCCATACTAGCAGCAAGTACTTC

J: TRBJ2-7
V: TRBV5-4
D: .
length: 13
size: few
CDR3: CASRRDSSYEQYF
DNA: TGTGCCAGCAGAAGGGACTCCTCCTACGAGCAGTACTTC

J: TRBJ2-7
V: TRBV9
D: .
length: 12
size: few
CDR3: CASGRGPYEQYF
DNA: TGTGCCAGCGGCCGAGGTCCCTACGAGCAGTACTTC

J: TRBJ2-7
V: TRBV29-1
D: TRBD1
length: 13
size: .
CDR3: CSAGRGQWGEQYF
DNA: TGCAGCGCGGGAAGGGGACAGTGGGGCGAGCAGTACTTC

J: TRBJ2-5
V: TRBV9
D: .
length: 15
size: few
CDR3: CASSVGEMAHGTQYF
DNA: TGTGCCAGCAGCGTAGGGGAGATGGCCCACGGGACCCAGTACTTC

J: TRBJ2-5
V: TRBV2
D: TRBD2
length: 15
size: .
CDR3: CASSGQTSPQETQYF
DNA: TGTGCCAGCAGTGGACAGACTAGCCCCCAAGAGACCCAGTACTTC

J: TRBJ2-7
V: TRBV4-3
D: .
length: 15
size: .
CDR3: CASSQGSEVRGEQYF
DNA: TGCGCCAGCAGCCAAGGAAGCGAGGTACGTGGCGAGCAGTACTTC

J: TRBJ2-1
V: TRBV5-4
D: TRBD2
length: 15
size: few
CDR3: CASSRGGAQDNEQFF
DNA: TGTGCCAGCAGCCGCGGGGGGGCCCAGGACAATGAGCAGTTCTTC

J: TRBJ1-2
V: TRBV4-1
D: .
length: 14
size: .
CDR3: CASSHRTAAYGYTF
DNA: TGCGCCAGCAGCCATAGGACAGCGGCATATGGCTACACCTTC

J: TRBJ2-5
V: TRBV7-9
D: TRBD1
length: 13
size: few
CDR3: CASSVTGKETQYF
DNA: TGTGCCAGCAGCGTGACAGGGAAAGAGACCCAGTACTTC

J: TRBJ2-7
V: TRBV6-6
D: TRBD1
length: 14
size: .
CDR3: CASSSRDSSYEQYF
DNA: TGTGCCAGCAGTTCCCGGGACAGCTCCTACGAGCAGTACTTC

J: TRBJ2-2
V: TRBV29-1
D: .
length: 13
size: few
CDR3: CSVDSSNTGELFF
DNA: TGCAGCGTTGACAGTTCGAACACCGGGGAGCTGTTTTTT

J: TRBJ1-5
V: TRBV28
D: TRBD1
length: 15
size: .
CDR3: CASRSGTGSNQPQHF
DNA: TGTGCCAGCAGGTCGGGGACAGGTAGCAATCAGCCCCAGCATTTT

J: TRBJ1-6
V: TRBV12-5
D: .
length: 19
size: few
CDR3: CASGLVGVDRDRRNSPLHF
DNA: TGTGCTAGTGGTTTGGTAGGTGTCGACCGGGATAGAAGAAATTCACCCCTCCACTTT

J: TRBJ2-7
V: TRBV27
D: TRBD2
length: 18
size: .
CDR3: CASSLSGTSGRGNFQRYF
DNA: TGTGCCAGCAGTTTAAGTGGGACTAGCGGGAGGGGCAACTTTCAACGGTACTTC

J: TRBJ1-1
V: TRBV28
D: .
length: 14
size: .
CDR3: CASSLVGSNTEAFF
DNA: TGTGCCAGCAGTTTGGTAGGGAGTAACACTGAAGCTTTCTTT

J: TRBJ2-3
V: TRBV9
D: TRBD2
length: 16
size: few
CDR3: CASSTGLAGVIDTQYF
DNA: TGTGCCAGCAGCACCGGACTAGCGGGAGTGATAGATACGCAGTATTTT

J: TRBJ2-7
V: TRBV4-2
D: .
length: 16
size: few
CDR3: CASSRGTGMSSYEQYF
DNA: TGTGCCAGCAGCCGGGGAACAGGGATGAGTTCCTACGAGCAGTACTTC

J: TRBJ2-5
V: TRBV7-9
D: .
length: 13
size: .
CDR3: CASSLGGKETQYF
DNA: TGTGCCAGCAGCTTGGGCGGGAAGGAGACCCAGTACTTC

J: TRBJ2-3
V: TRBV7-2
D: .
length: 16
size: few
CDR3: CASSLLSRTDTDTQYF
DNA: TGTGCCAGCAGCTTGTTGAGCAGGACTGACACAGATACGCAGTATTTT

J: TRBJ2-4
V: TRBV7-8
D: TRBD2
length: 16
size: .
CDR3: CASSSTSGTSGNIQYF
DNA: TGTGCCAGCAGCTCAACTTCCGGGACTAGCGGAAACATTCAGTACTTC

J: TRBJ2-5
V: TRBV18
D: TRBD1
length: 13
size: few
CDR3: CASSRDRQETQYF
DNA: TGTGCCAGTAGCCGGGACAGGCAAGAGACCCAGTACTTC

J: TRBJ2-5
V: TRBV10-3
D: .
length: 12
size: .
CDR3: CAISDMSETQYF
DNA: TGTGCCATCAGTGACATGTCAGAGACCCAGTACTTC

J: TRBJ2-1
V: TRBV9
D: .
length: 15
size: .
CDR3: CASSVSGSSYNEQFF
DNA: TGTGCCAGCAGCGTCAGTGGGAGTTCCTACAATGAGCAGTTCTTC